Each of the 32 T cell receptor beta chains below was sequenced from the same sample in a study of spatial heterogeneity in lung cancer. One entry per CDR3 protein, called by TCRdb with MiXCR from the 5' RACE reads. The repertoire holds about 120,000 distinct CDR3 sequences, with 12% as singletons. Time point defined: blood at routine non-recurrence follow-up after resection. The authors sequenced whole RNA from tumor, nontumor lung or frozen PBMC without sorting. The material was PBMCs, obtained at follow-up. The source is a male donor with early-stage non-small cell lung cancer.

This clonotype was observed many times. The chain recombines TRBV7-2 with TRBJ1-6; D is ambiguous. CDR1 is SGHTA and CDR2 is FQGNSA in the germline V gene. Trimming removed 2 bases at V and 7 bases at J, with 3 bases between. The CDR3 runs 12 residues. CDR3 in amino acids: CASSLYNSPLHF. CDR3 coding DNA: TGTGCCAGCAGCTTATACAATTCACCCCTCCACTTT.

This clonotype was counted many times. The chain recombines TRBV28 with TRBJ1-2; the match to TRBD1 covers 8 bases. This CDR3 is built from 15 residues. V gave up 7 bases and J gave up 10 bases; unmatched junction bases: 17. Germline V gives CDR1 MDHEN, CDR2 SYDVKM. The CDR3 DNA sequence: TGTGCCAGCATAACCGGGGGTATGACAGGGGTTGACTACACCTTC. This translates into CASITGGMTGVDYTF.

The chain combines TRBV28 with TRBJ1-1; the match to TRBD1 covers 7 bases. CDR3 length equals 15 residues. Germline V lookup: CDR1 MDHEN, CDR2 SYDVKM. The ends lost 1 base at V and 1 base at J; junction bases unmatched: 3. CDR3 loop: CASSLLGGSNTEAFF. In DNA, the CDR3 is TGTGCCAGCAGTTTATTAGGGGGCTCGAACACTGAAGCTTTCTTT.

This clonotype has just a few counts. CDR3 coding DNA: TGTGCCAGCAGCGAGAGGGGAGGCCGCACAGATACGCAGTATTTT. Translating it yields CASSERGGRTDTQYF. This chain links TRBV9 with TRBJ2-3; weak D call: TRBD2 (6 bases). Trimming left V 3 bases short and J 1 base short, with 12 bases between. Germline V gives CDR1 SGDLS, CDR2 YYNGEE. This CDR3 spans 15 amino acids.

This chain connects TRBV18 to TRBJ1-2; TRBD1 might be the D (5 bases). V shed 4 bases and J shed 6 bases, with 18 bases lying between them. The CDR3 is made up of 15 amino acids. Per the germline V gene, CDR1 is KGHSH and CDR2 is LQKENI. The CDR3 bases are TGTGCCAGCTCACTCGGGACCCTTCTAATGCATGGCTACACCTTC. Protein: CASSLGTLLMHGYTF.

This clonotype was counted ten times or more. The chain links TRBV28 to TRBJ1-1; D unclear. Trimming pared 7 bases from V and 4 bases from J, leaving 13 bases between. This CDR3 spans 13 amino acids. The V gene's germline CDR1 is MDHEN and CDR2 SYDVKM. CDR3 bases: TGTGCCAGCATCGAACCTTACCGCACTGAAGCTTTCTTT. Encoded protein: CASIEPYRTEAFF.

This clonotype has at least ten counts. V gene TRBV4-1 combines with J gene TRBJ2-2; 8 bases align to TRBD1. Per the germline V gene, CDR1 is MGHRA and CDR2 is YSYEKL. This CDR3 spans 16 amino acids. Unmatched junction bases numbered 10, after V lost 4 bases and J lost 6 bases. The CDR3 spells CASSPTDRGRAGELFF. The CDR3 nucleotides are TGCGCCAGCAGCCCAACTGACAGGGGTCGGGCCGGGGAGCTGTTTTTT.

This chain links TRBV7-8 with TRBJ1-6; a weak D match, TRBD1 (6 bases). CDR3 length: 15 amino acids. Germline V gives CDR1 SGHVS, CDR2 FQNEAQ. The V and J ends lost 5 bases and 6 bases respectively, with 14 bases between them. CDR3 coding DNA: TGTGCCAGCAGCCCGCCGCGGGGGCCTAATTCACCCCTCCACTTT. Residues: CASSPPRGPNSPLHF.

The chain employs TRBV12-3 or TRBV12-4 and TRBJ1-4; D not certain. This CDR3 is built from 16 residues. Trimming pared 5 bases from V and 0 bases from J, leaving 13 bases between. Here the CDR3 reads CASSLRGPATNEKLFF. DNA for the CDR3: TGTGCCAGCAGTCTCCGAGGGCCAGCAACTAATGAAAAACTGTTTTTT.

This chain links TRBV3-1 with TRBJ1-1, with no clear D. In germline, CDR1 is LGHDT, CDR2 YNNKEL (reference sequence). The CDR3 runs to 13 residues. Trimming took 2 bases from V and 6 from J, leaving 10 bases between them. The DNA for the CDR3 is TGTGCCAGCAGCCAACTACATGGCTCTGAAGCTTTCTTT. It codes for CASSQLHGSEAFF.

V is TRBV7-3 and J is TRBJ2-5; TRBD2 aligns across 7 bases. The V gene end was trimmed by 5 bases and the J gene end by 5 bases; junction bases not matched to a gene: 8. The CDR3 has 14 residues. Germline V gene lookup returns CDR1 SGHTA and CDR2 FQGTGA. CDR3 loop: CASSPDSSGETQYF. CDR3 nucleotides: TGTGCCAGCAGCCCCGATAGTAGCGGGGAGACCCAGTACTTC. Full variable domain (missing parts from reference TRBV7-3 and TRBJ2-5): GAGVSQTPSNKVTEKGKYVELRCDPISGHTALYWYRQSLGQGPEFLIYFQGTGAADDSGLPNDRFFAVRPEGSVSTLKIQRTERGDSAVYLCASSPDSSGETQYFGPGTRLLVL.

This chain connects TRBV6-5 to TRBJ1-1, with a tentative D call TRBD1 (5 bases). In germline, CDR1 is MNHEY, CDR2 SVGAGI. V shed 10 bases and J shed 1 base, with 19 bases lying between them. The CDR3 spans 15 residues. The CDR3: CATSDTIQPNTEAFF. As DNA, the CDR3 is TGTGCCACCTCGGACACCATCCAACCGAACACTGAAGCTTTCTTT.

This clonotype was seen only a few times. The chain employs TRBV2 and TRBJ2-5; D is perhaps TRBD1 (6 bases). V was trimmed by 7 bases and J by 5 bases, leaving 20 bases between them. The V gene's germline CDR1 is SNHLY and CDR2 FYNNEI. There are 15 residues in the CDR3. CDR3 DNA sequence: TGTGCCAGCACCCTGGGAACCACAGGGTCGGAGACCCAGTACTTC. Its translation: CASTLGTTGSETQYF.

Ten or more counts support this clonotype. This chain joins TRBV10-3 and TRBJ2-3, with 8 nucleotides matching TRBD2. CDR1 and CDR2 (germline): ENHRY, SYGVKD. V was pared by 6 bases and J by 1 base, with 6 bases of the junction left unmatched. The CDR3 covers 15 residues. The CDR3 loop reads CAISRSGVGTDTQYF. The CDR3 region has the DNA TGTGCCATCAGCCGTAGCGGGGTGGGCACAGATACGCAGTATTTT.

The CDR3 loop is CASSLTPGQGMIYGYTF. In DNA, the CDR3 is TGCGCCAGCAGCTTGACACCGGGACAGGGAATGATCTATGGCTACACCTTC. The chain couples TRBV5-1 to TRBJ1-2; 9 bases are shared with TRBD1. V dropped 1 base and J dropped 4; count of bases not matched to a gene: 11. The germline V gene has CDR1 SGHRS and CDR2 YFSETQ. The length of the CDR3 is 17 residues. The whole variable domain, filled in from reference TRBV5-1 and TRBJ1-2, reads KAGVTQTPRYLIKTRGQQVTLSCSPISGHRSVSWYQQTPGQGLQFLFEYFSETQRNKGNFPGRFSGRQFSNSRSEMNVSTLELGDSALYLCASSLTPGQGMIYGYTFGSGTRLTVV.

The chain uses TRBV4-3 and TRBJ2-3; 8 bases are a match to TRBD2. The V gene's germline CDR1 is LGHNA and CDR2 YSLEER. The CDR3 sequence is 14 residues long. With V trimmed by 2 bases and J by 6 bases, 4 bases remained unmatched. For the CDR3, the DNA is TGCGCCAGCAGCCAAACGGGGGGGCCTGATACGCAGTATTTT. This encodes CASSQTGGPDTQYF.

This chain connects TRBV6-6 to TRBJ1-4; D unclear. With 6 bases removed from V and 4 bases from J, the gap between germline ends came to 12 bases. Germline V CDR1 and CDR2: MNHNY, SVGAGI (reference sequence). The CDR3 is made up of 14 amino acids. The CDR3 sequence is CASSWVTDNEKLFF. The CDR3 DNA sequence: TGTGCCAGCAGCTGGGTCACCGATAATGAAAAACTGTTTTTT.

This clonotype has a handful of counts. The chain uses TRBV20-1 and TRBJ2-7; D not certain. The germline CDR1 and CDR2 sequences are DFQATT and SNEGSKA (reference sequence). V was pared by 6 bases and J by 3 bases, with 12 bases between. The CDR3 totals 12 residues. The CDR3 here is CSAPRASYEQYF. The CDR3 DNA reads TGCAGTGCCCCCCGGGCAAGCTACGAGCAGTACTTC.

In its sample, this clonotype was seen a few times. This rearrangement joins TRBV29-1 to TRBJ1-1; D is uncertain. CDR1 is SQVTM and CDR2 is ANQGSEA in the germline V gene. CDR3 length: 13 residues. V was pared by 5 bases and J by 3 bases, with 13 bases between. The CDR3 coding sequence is TGCAGCGTTAGACTCGGGTCTTACACTGAAGCTTTCTTT. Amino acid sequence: CSVRLGSYTEAFF.

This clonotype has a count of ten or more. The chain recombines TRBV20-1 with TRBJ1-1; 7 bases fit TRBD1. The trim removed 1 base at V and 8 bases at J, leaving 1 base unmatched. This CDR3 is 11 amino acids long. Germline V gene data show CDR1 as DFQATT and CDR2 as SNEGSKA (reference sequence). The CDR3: CSARGGQEAFF. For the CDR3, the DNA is TGCAGTGCTAGAGGGGGACAGGAAGCTTTCTTT.

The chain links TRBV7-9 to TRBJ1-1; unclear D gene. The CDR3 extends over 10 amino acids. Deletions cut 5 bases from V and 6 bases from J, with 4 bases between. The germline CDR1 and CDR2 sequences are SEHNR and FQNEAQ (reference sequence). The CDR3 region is CASSLSEAFF. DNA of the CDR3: TGTGCCAGCAGCCTCTCTGAAGCTTTCTTT.

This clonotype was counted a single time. The CDR3 region has the DNA TGTGCCAGCAGCCTCCGGGACAGGGTCGAGCAGTACTTC. It translates to CASSLRDRVEQYF. The chain couples TRBV5-4 to TRBJ2-7; 9 bases match TRBD1. After removal of 4 bases from V and 6 bases from J, the junction contained 5 bases not matched to a gene. Germline CDR1 is SGHNT and CDR2 is YYREEE (reference sequence). The length of the CDR3 is 13 residues.

The CDR3 region is CASFRTGEGYTF. The CDR3 DNA reads TGTGCCAGCTTTAGGACAGGCGAGGGCTACACCTTC. V is TRBV7-9 and J is TRBJ1-2, with TRBD1 matching over 7 bases. J was trimmed by 8 bases and V by 8 bases; bases with no gene match: 8. The CDR3 totals 12 residues. The germline V gene has CDR1 SEHNR and CDR2 FQNEAQ (reference sequence).

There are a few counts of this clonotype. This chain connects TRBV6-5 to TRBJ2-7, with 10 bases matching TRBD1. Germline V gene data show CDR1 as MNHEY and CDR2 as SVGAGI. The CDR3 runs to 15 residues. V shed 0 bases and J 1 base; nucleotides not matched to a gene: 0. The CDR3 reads CASSYSDRGSYEQYF. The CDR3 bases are TGTGCCAGCAGTTACTCGGACAGGGGGTCCTACGAGCAGTACTTC.

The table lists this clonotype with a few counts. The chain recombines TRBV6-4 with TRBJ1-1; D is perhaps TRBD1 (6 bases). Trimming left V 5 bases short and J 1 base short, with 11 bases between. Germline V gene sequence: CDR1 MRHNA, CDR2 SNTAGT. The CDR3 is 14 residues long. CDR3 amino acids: CASSSTGSNTEAFF. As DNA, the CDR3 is TGTGCCAGCAGTTCTACAGGGTCGAACACTGAAGCTTTCTTT.

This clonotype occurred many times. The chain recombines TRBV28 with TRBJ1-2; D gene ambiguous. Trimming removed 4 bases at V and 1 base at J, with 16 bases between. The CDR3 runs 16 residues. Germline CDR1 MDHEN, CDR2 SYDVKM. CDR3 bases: TGTGCCAGCAGTTACCCCCTAGGTCAAGATAACTATGGCTACACCTTC. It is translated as CASSYPLGQDNYGYTF.

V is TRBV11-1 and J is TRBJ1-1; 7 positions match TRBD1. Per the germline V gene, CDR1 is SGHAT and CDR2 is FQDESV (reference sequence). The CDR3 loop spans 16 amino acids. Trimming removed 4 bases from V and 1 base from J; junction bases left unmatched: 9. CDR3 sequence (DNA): TGTGCCAGCAGCTCTCGACAGGGCCCTGGGAACACTGAAGCTTTCTTT. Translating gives CASSSRQGPGNTEAFF.

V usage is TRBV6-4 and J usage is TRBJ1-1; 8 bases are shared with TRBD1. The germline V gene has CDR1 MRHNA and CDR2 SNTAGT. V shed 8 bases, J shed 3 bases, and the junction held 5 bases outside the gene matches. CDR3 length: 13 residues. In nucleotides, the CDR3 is TGTGCCAGCGCGGACAGGGTGCACACTGAAGCTTTCTTT. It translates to CASADRVHTEAFF.

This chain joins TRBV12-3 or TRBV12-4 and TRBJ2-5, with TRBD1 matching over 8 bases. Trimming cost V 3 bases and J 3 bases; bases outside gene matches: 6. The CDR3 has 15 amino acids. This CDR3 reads CASSFIGTGKETQYF. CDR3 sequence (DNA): TGTGCCAGCAGTTTTATCGGGACAGGAAAAGAGACCCAGTACTTC.

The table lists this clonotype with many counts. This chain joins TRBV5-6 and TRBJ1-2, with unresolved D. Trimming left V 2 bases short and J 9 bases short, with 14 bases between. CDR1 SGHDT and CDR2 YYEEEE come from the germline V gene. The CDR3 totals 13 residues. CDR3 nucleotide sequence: TGTGCCAGCAGCTTAAGGAACGGCGAAAGCTACACCTTC. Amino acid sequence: CASSLRNGESYTF. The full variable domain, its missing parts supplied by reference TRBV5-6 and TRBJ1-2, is DAGVTQSPTHLIKTRGQQVTLRCSPKSGHDTVSWYQQALGQGPQFIFQYYEEEERQRGNFPDRFSGHQFPNYSSELNVNALLLGDSALYLCASSLRNGESYTFGSGTRLTVV.

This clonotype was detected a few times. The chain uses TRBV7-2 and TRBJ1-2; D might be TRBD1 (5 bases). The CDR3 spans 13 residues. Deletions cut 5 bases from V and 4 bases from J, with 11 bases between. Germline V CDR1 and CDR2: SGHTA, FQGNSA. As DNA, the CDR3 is TGTGCCAGCAGCCCCGGGACCTTCTATGGCTACACCTTC. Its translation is CASSPGTFYGYTF.

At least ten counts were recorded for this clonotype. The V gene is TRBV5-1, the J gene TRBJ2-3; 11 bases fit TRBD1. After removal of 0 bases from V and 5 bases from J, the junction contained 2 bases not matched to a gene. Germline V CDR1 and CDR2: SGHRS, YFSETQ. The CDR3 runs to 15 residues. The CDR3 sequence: CASSLVGTGGDTQYF. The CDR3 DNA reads TGCGCCAGCAGCTTGGTGGGGACAGGGGGAGATACGCAGTATTTT.